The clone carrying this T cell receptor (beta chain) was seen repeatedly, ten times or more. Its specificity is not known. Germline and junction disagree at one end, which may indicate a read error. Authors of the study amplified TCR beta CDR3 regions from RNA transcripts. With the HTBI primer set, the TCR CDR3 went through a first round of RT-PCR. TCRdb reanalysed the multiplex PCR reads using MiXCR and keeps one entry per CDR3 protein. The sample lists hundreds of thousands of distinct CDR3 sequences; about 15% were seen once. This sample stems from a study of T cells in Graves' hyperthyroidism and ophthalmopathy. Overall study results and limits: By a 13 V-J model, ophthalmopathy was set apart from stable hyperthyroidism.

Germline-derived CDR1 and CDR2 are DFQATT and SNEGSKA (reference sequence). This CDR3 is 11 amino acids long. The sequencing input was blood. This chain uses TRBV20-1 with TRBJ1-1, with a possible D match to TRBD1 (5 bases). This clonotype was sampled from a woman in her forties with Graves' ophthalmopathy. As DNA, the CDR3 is TGCAGTGCCAGAGGGGCTGCTGAAGCTTTCTTT. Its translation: CSARGAAEAFF.